The T cell receptor beta chain under discussion was sequenced for a study of response to subunit inactivated influenza vaccine. Study-level results: Each seasonal flu vaccination may recruit only limited new T cells, authors suggested.

Trimming stripped 0 bases from V and 4 bases from J, with 8 bases between. Germline V gene data show CDR1 as LNHNV and CDR2 as YYDKDF (reference sequence). The CDR3 loop spans 14 amino acids. Many counts were recorded for this clonotype. What it recognizes is unknown. TCRdb reprocessed the RT-PCR reads via MiXCR and lists one record per CDR3 protein. This table holds some 180,000 distinct CDR3 sequences, approximately 9.2% found once. The sequence was collected from a man in his forties or fifties who received an inactivated influenza vaccine. Here the sequenced sample was non-naive T cells sorted from PBMCs, taken on the day of vaccination. The chain joins TRBV15 to TRBJ2-3; D not resolved. CDR3 sequence: CATSREGEADTQYF. CDR3 DNA sequence: TGTGCCACCAGCAGAGAGGGTGAAGCAGATACGCAGTATTTT.